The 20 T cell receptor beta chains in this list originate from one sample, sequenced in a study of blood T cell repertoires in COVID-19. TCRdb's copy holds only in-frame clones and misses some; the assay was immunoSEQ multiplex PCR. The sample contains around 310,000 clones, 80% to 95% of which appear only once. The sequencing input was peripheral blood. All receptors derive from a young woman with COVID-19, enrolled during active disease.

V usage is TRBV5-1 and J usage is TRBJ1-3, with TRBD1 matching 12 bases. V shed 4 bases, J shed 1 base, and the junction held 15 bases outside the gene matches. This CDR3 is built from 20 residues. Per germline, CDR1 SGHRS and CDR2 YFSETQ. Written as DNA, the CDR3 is TGCGCCAGCAGCGCTGATCCGGGGGACAGGGGGCTTCTTTCTGGAAACACCATATATTTT. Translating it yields CASSADPGDRGLLSGNTIYF.

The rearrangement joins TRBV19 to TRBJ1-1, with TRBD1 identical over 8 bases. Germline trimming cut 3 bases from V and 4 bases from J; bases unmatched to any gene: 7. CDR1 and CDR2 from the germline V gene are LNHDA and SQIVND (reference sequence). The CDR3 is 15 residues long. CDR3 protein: CASSIPGGAGTEAFF. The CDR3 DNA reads TGTGCCAGTAGTATCCCAGGGGGCGCCGGCACTGAAGCTTTCTTT.

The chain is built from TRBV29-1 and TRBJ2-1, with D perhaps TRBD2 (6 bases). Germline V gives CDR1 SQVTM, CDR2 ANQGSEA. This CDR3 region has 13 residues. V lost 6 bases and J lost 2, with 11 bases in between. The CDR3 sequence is CSVGRGAYNEQFF. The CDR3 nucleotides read TGCAGCGTGGGGCGGGGAGCCTACAATGAGCAGTTCTTC.

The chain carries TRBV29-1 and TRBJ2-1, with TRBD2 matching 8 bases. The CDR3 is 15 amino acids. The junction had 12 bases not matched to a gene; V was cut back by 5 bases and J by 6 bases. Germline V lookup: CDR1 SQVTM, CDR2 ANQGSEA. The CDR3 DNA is TGCAGCGTTATCCGAGACGGGAGGGCGGGCAATGAGCAGTTCTTC. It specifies CSVIRDGRAGNEQFF.

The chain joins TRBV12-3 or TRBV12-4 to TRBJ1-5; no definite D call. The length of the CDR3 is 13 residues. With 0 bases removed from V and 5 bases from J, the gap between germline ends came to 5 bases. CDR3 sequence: CASSLAIDQPQHF. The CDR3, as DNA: TGTGCCAGCAGTTTAGCTATCGATCAGCCCCAGCATTTT.

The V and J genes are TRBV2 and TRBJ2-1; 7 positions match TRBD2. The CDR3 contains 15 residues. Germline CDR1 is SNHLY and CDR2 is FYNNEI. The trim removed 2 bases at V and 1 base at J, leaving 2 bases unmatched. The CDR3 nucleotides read TGTGCCAGCAGTGAACAGCGGGGATCCTACAATGAGCAGTTCTTC. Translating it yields CASSEQRGSYNEQFF.

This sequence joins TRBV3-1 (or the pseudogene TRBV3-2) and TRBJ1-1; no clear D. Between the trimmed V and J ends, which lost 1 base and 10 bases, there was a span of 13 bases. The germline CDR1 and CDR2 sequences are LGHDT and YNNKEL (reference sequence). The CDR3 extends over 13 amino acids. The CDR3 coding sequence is TGTGCCAGCAGCCAAGCGGGTACGGTAAGAGCTTTCTTT. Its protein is CASSQAGTVRAFF.

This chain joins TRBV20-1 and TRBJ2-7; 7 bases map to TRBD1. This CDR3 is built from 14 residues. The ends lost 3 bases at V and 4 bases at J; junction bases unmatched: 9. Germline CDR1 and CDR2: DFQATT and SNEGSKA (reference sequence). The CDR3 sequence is CSASNIRGLYEQYF. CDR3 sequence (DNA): TGCAGTGCTAGTAATATAAGGGGGCTATACGAGCAGTACTTC.

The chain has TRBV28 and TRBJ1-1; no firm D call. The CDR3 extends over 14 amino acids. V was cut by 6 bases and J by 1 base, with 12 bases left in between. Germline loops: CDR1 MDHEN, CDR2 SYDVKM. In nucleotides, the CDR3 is TGTGCCAGCAGCCAACCGACAAGGAACACTGAAGCTTTCTTT. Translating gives CASSQPTRNTEAFF.

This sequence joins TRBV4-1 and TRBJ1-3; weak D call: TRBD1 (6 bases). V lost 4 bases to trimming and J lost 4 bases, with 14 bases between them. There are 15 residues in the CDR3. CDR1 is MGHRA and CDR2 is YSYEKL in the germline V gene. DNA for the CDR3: TGCGCCAGCAGCCCCCGTACAGGGCAAGGAAACACCATATATTTT. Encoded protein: CASSPRTGQGNTIYF.

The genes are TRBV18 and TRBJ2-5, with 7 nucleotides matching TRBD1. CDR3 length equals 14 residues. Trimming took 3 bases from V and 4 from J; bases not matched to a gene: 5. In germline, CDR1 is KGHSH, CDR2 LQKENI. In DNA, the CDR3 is TGTGCCAGCTCACCGGGACAGTCACGAGAGACCCAGTACTTC. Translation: CASSPGQSRETQYF.

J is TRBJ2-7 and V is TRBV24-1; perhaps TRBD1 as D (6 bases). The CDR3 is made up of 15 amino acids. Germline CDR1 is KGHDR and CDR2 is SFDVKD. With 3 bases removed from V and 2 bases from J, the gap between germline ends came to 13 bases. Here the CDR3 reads CATSDQTGGAYEQYF. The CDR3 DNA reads TGTGCCACCAGTGATCAGACAGGTGGGGCCTACGAGCAGTACTTC.

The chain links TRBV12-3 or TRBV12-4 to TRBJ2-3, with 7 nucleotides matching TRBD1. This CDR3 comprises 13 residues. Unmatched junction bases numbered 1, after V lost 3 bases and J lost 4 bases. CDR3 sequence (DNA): TGTGCCAGCAGTTTGACAGGGTCAGATACGCAGTATTTT. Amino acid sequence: CASSLTGSDTQYF.

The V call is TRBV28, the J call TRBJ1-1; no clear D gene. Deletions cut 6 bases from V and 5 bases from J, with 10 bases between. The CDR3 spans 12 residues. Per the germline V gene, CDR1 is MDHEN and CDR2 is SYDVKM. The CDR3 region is CASRFPGTEAFF. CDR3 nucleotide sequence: TGTGCCAGCAGATTTCCGGGGACTGAAGCTTTCTTT.

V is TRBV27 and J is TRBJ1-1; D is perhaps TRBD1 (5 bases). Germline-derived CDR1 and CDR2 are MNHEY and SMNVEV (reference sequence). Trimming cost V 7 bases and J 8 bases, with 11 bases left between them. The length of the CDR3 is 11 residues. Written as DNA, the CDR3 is TGTGCCAGCATTGGGGGAGGCGAAGCTTTCTTT. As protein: CASIGGGEAFF.

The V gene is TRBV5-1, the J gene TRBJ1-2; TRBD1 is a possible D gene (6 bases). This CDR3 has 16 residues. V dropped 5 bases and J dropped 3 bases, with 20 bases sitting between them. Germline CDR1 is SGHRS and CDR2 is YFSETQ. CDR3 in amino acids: CASRLSGANRDYGYTF. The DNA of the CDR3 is TGCGCCAGCAGGTTGTCAGGGGCCAACAGGGACTATGGCTACACCTTC.

In DNA form, the CDR3 reads TGTGCCAGCAGCTTAGCGTTGGCAGGGGGCTACAATGAGCAGTTCTTC. Amino acids: CASSLALAGGYNEQFF. The chain couples TRBV7-9 to TRBJ2-1; 7 bases agree with TRBD1. The germline gives CDR1 SEHNR, CDR2 FQNEAQ (reference sequence). V lost 0 bases, J lost 3 bases, and 5 bases stayed unmatched. The CDR3 spans 16 residues.

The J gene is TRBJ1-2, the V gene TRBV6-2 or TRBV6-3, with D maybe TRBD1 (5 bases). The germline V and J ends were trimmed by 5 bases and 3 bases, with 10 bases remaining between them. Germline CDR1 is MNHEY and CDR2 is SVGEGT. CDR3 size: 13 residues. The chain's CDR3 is CASSLATDYGYTF. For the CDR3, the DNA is TGTGCCAGCAGTCTTGCGACAGACTATGGCTACACCTTC.

CDR3 sequence reads: CAISDRAEAGANVLTF. The CDR3 coding sequence is TGTGCCATCAGTGATAGAGCCGAGGCTGGGGCCAACGTCCTGACTTTC. The V call is TRBV10-3, the J call TRBJ2-6; no clear D. V was clipped by 3 bases and J by 2 bases, with 11 bases between them. Germline V CDR1 and CDR2: ENHRY, SYGVKD. The CDR3 consists of 16 residues.

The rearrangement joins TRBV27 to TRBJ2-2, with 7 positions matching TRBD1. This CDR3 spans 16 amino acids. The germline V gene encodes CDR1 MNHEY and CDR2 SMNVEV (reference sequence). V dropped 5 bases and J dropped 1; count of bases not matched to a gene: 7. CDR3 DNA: TGTGCCAGCAGTCACAGGGGCAGCGAGAACACCGGGGAGCTGTTTTTT. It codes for CASSHRGSENTGELFF.